Listed here is a single TCR beta chain. What it recognizes is unknown. The assay was immunoSEQ multiplex PCR, and TCRdb's table has in-frame clones only and misses some. Among around 500,000 clones listed, about 89% were seen once. These data are taken from a study of Ad26.COV2.S vaccination and SARS-CoV-2 variants. Regarding the study as a whole: Breadth, reportedly substantial, characterized the spike-specific CD8+ and CD4+ T cell responses after vaccination. Vaccinees and placebo recipients showed similar non-spike TCR breadth.

Treatment of the sample: over 15 received Ad26.COV2.S at low or high dose, single or two shots; about 5 received placebo; per-sample allocation not given. Sampling occurred on day 63 after the first vaccine or placebo injection. This CDR3 spans 15 amino acids. The V and J ends lost 1 base and 6 bases, in that order; junction bases with no gene match: 9. The V gene's germline CDR1 is SGHVS and CDR2 FQNEAQ. The chain couples TRBV7-8 to TRBJ2-7; TRBD2 agrees at 7 bases. Source: peripheral blood, taken in a trial of Ad26.COV2.S vaccine versus placebo. This clonotype was sampled from a person between 18 and 60 years old who received the Ad26.COV2.S COVID-19 vaccine or a placebo. CDR3 sequence: CASSLGTRRGGEQYF. CDR3 in DNA: TGTGCCAGCAGCTTAGGGACTAGGCGGGGAGGCGAGCAGTACTTC.